This T cell receptor (beta chain) was identified during a study of T-cell memory formation after mild COVID-19. Looking at the study overall: Clusters were largely donor specific. Study results and caveats: Contracting CD4+ clones lay largely in CM and EM, with CD8+ ones residing in EMRA. Clones contracting over day 15 to 85 were CD4/CD8 balanced, with later expanders leaning CD4+.

This clonotype has just a few counts. The antigen is undetermined. V gave up 5 bases and J gave up 2 bases; unmatched junction bases: 4. Germline V gene sequence: CDR1 SGHAT, CDR2 FQNNGV. The CDR3 covers 15 residues. TCRdb recomputed calls from the 5' RACE reads with MiXCR, one row per CDR3 protein. The sample gives just over 350,000 distinct CDR3 sequences, roughly 14% of which show up once; around a fifth is in the top ten. The rearrangement links TRBV11-2 to TRBJ2-1; 9 bases are a match to TRBD1. This TCR was sampled from a man aged 18 to 30 who had mild COVID-19 (a few samples of this study predate the infection). Cell type and time point are not known. The sequencing sample was made of PBMCs or a T cell subset sorted from them (not recorded which). The CDR3 loop reads CASSPRTGAYNEQFF. The DNA of the CDR3 is TGTGCCAGCAGCCCCCGGACAGGGGCCTACAATGAGCAGTTCTTC.